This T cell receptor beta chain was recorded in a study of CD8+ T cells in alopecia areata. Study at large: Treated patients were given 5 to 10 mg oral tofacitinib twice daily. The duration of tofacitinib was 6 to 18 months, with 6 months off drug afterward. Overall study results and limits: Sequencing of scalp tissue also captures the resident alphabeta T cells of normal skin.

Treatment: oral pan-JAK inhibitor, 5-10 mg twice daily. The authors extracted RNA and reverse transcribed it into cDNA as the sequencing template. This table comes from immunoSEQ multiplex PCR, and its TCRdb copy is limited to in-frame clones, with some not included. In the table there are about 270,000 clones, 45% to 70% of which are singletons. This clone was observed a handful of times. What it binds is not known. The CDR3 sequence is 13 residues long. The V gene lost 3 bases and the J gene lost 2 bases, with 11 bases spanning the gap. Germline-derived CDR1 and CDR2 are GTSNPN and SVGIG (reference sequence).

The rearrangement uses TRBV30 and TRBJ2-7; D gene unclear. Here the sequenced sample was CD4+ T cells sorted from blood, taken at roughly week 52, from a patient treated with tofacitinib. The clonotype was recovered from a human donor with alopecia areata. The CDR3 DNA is TGTGCCTGGAGAACGACGGCTACCTACGAGCAGTACTTC. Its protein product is CAWRTTATYEQYF.